The 7 T cell receptor beta chains below were found in one sample sequenced in a study of identical twins. TCRdb used MiXCR to reprocess the 5' RACE reads, holding one entry per CDR3 protein. The sample lists 300,000 or so distinct CDR3 sequences, nearly 9.5% occurring once. These data were also filed under a second study, of yellow fever vaccine responses in identical twins.

Sequencing was done on a sample of CD8+ T cells sorted from blood. Source of these receptors: a woman in her late teens or twenties in good health.

Ten or more counts support this clonotype. The chain employs TRBV5-6 and TRBJ2-7, with D hard to call. There are 12 residues in the CDR3. V gave up 0 bases and J gave up 0 bases, with 1 base separating them. CDR1 and CDR2 from the germline V gene are SGHDT and YYEEEE. DNA for the CDR3: TGTGCCAGCAGCTTGGCCTCCTACGAGCAGTACTTC. This codes for CASSLASYEQYF.

The chain joins TRBV4-1 to TRBJ2-1; TRBD2 is a possible D gene (6 bases). Trimming took 3 bases from V and 7 from J, leaving 19 bases between them. The CDR3 totals 16 residues. Per germline, CDR1 MGHRA and CDR2 YSYEKL. The CDR3 DNA follows: TGCGCCAGCAGCCACCCTAGAACGGGAGTAAATAATGAGCAGTTCTTC. It translates to CASSHPRTGVNNEQFF.

The sample holds many counts of this clonotype. J is TRBJ2-5 and V is TRBV24-1; tentatively, D is TRBD2 (6 bases). The CDR3 totals 16 residues. Trimming removed 1 base from V and 0 bases from J, with 11 bases in between. In germline, CDR1 is KGHDR, CDR2 SFDVKD. CDR3 coding DNA: TGTGCCACCAGTGATTTCATTGGCGGGGACCAAGAGACCCAGTACTTC. Translation gives CATSDFIGGDQETQYF.

The chain links TRBV2 to TRBJ2-7, with D possibly TRBD2 on 6 matching bases. V was cut by 6 bases and J by 2 bases, with 23 bases left in between. Germline V gene sequence: CDR1 SNHLY, CDR2 FYNNEI. The CDR3 length is 17 residues. CDR3 sequence (DNA): TGTGCCAGCAGCGACGATGCCGAGCGGGCGTCGCCCTACGAGCAGTACTTC. This encodes CASSDDAERASPYEQYF. The full variable domain, its missing parts supplied by reference TRBV2 and TRBJ2-7, is EPEVTQTPSHQVTQMGQEVILRCVPISNHLYFYWYRQILGQKVEFLVSFYNNEISEKSEIFDDQFSVERPDGSNFTLKIRSTKLEDSAMYFCASSDDAERASPYEQYFGPGTRLTVT.

This clonotype was seen a few times. V is TRBV24-1 and J is TRBJ2-1, with 9 bases matching TRBD2. The V gene's germline CDR1 is KGHDR and CDR2 SFDVKD. CDR3 length equals 15 residues. Unmatched junction bases numbered 6, after V lost 9 bases and J lost 1 base. CDR3 DNA: TGTGCCACCGCGACTAGCGGATTATCCTACAATGAGCAGTTCTTC. Protein sequence: CATATSGLSYNEQFF.

In this sample, this clonotype turned up a few times. The chain recombines TRBV7-9 with TRBJ2-7; 9 nucleotides line up with TRBD1. V was clipped by 4 bases and J by 7 bases; unmatched bases: 11. The CDR3 consists of 15 residues. Germline V gives CDR1 SEHNR, CDR2 FQNEAQ (reference sequence). The CDR3 bases are TGTGCCAGCAGCTCCCCCTCGACAGGGGGAGGTGAGCAGTACTTC. Amino acids: CASSSPSTGGGEQYF.

In the case of this clonotype: Germline and junction disagree at one end, which may indicate a read error. CDR3 loop: CAGSSGSYEQYF. CDR3 nucleotide sequence: TGTGCCGGCAGTTCTGGATCTTACGAGCAGTACTTC. The J gene is TRBJ2-7, the V gene TRBV27; D gene uncertain. Per the germline V gene, CDR1 is MNHEY and CDR2 is SMNVEV (reference sequence). The CDR3 is made up of 12 amino acids.